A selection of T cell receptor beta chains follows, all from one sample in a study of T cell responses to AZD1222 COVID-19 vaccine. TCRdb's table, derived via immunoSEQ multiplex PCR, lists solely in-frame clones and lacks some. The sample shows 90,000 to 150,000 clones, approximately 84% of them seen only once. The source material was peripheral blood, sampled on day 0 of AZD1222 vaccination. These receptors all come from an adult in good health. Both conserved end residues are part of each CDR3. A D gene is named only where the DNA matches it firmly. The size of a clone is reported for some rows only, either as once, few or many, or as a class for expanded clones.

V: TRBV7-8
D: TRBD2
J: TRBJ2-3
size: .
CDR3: CASSFVSGGWTDTQYF
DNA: TGTGCCAGCAGCTTCGTCAGCGGGGGGTGGACAGATACGCAGTATTTT

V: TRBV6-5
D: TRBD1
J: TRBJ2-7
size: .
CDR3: CASTPGQGATYEQYF
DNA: TGTGCCAGCACCCCAGGACAGGGGGCTACCTACGAGCAGTACTTC

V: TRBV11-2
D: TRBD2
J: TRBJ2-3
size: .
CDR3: CASSVSGGPTDTQYF
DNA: TGTGCCAGCAGCGTTAGCGGGGGGCCCACAGATACGCAGTATTTT

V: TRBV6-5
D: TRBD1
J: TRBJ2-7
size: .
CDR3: CASTLDRATYEQYF
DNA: TGTGCCAGCACCCTGGACAGGGCCACCTACGAGCAGTACTTC

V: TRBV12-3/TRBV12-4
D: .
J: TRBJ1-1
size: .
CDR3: CASNQGTGDEAFF
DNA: TGTGCCAGCAACCAAGGGACGGGAGATGAAGCTTTCTTT

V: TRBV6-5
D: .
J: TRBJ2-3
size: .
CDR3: CASSWTGGLTDTQYF
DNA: TGTGCCAGCAGTTGGACGGGGGGCCTCACAGATACGCAGTATTTT

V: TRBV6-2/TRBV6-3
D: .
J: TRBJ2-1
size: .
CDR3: CASSYSPTRSYGNEQFF
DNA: TGTGCCAGCAGTTACTCGCCTACACGCAGCTACGGGAATGAGCAGTTCTTC

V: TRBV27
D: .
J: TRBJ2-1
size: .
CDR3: CASSFTQSSYNEQFF
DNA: TGTGCCAGCAGTTTTACCCAAAGCTCCTACAATGAGCAGTTCTTC

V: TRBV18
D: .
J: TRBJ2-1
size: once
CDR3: CASSPPGLPYNEQFF
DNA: TGTGCCAGCTCACCACCGGGACTTCCATACAATGAGCAGTTCTTC

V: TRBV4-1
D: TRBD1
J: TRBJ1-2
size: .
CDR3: CASSQGSGTDGYTF
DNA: TGCGCCAGCAGCCAAGGTTCGGGGACAGATGGCTACACCTTC

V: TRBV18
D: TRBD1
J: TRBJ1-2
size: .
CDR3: CASSPDSDRANYGYTF
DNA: TGTGCCAGCTCACCAGATAGCGACAGGGCGAACTATGGCTACACCTTC

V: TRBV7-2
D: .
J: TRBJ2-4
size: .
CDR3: CASSLAQGQGIQYF
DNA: TGTGCCAGCAGCTTAGCTCAGGGTCAGGGCATTCAGTACTTC

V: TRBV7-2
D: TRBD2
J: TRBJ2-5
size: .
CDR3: CASQGLAGGGGQETQYF
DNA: TGTGCCAGTCAGGGGCTAGCGGGAGGAGGAGGGCAAGAGACCCAGTACTTC

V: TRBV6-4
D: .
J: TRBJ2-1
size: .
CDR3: CASSEASGIEINEQFF
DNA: TGTGCCAGCAGTGAAGCTAGTGGAATAGAGATTAATGAGCAGTTCTTC

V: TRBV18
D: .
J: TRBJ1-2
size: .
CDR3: CASSPDPPGGYTF
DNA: TGTGCCAGCTCACCGGACCCCCCCGGGGGCTACACCTTC

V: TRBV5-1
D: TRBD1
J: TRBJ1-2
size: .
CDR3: CASSSTGNNYGYTF
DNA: TGCGCCAGCAGCTCGACAGGGAATAACTATGGCTACACCTTC

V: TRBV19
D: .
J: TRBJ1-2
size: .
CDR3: CASSILRGGYTF
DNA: TGTGCCAGTAGTATACTCCGGGGCGGCTACACCTTC